Each of the 12 T cell receptor beta chains below was sequenced from the same sample in a study of T-cell reconstitution after alpha-beta-depleted transplantation in children. These receptors' antigens are unknown. Study outcomes and limitations: Newly produced T cells mostly accounted for T-cell counts and diversity one year post-transplant.

Library preparation (for TCRbeta) was performed with unique molecular identifiers. TCRdb ran MiXCR on the PCR reads and lists one entry per CDR3 protein. Here the sample spans about 300,000 distinct CDR3 sequences, 7.5% to 9% being singletons. The material sequenced was peripheral blood, taken 360 days after TCRalphabeta/CD19-depleted stem cell transplant. These receptors all stem from a female patient aged 2-15 years who had a stem cell transplant for Fanconi anemia, so the T cells may come from the graft donor.

This clonotype was found many times. V is TRBV27 and J is TRBJ2-1; the D is unclear. The V and J ends lost 5 bases and 0 bases respectively, with 8 bases between them. The CDR3 loop spans 14 amino acids. From germline, CDR1 is MNHEY and CDR2 SMNVEV (reference sequence). The CDR3 nucleotides read TGTGCCAGCAGTGCTAGGAGCTCCTACAATGAGCAGTTCTTC. It encodes CASSARSSYNEQFF.

The chain is built from TRBV5-6 and TRBJ1-4; 9 bases match TRBD1. With V trimmed by 4 bases and J by 4 bases, 11 bases remained unmatched. Germline values: CDR1 SGHDT, CDR2 YYEEEE. The CDR3 runs to 17 residues. This chain's CDR3 is CASSASDRGFVNEKLFF. The CDR3 nucleotides read TGTGCCAGCAGCGCATCGGACAGGGGCTTCGTTAATGAAAAACTGTTTTTT.

J is TRBJ2-1 and V is TRBV30; a possible D gene is TRBD2 (5 bases). Deletions cut 4 bases from V and 0 bases from J, with 10 bases between. This CDR3 is built from 14 residues. Germline V lookup: CDR1 GTSNPN, CDR2 SVGIG (reference sequence). For the CDR3, the DNA is TGTGCCTGGACTGTAGGGAGCTCCTACAATGAGCAGTTCTTC. Its protein product is CAWTVGSSYNEQFF. The entire variable domain, with the rest obtained from reference TRBV30 and TRBJ2-1, is as follows: SQTIHQWPATLVQPVGSPLSLECTVEGTSNPNLYWYRQAAGRGLQLLFYSVGIGQISSEVPQNLSASRPQDRQFILSSKKLLLSDSGFYLCAWTVGSSYNEQFFGPGTRLTVL.

In its sample, this clonotype was seen a few times. V gene TRBV20-1 combines with J gene TRBJ2-1; 9 bases align to TRBD2. Trimming cost V 3 bases and J 7 bases; bases outside gene matches: 4. The germline V gene has CDR1 DFQATT and CDR2 SNEGSKA (reference sequence). The CDR3 consists of 13 residues. CDR3 sequence reads: CSASSGGLNEQFF. CDR3 bases: TGCAGTGCTAGCAGCGGGGGGCTGAATGAGCAGTTCTTC.

This clonotype was seen a handful of times. This chain connects TRBV3-1 to TRBJ1-3; 7 bases align to TRBD1. Germline-derived CDR1 and CDR2 are LGHDT and YNNKEL (reference sequence). The CDR3 covers 15 residues. The trim removed 5 bases at V and 4 bases at J, leaving 8 bases unmatched. For the CDR3, the DNA is TGTGCCAGCAGCGCTTTGACAGGGAAAGGAAACACCATATATTTT. It yields the protein CASSALTGKGNTIYF.

This clonotype showed up just a few times. The chain carries TRBV6-1 and TRBJ2-7, with D possibly called TRBD1 or TRBD2 (5 bases each). V shed 5 bases and J shed 3 bases, with 23 bases lying between them. The CDR3 is 17 residues long. Looked up from germline, CDR1 is MNHNS and CDR2 is SASEGT. The CDR3 region has the DNA TGTGCCAGCAGTAAATACCACCGGGACCCGAAGTTCTACGAGCAGTACTTC. Translated, it gives CASSKYHRDPKFYEQYF.

This clonotype has just a few counts. V and J are TRBV20-1 and TRBJ1-3; D is unresolved. From germline, CDR1 is DFQATT and CDR2 SNEGSKA (reference sequence). The V and J ends lost 5 bases and 0 bases respectively, with 14 bases between them. CDR3 length: 15 residues. The CDR3 DNA reads as TGCAGTGCTGACCCTATCCGGATCTCTGGAAACACCATATATTTT. Amino acids: CSADPIRISGNTIYF.

This sequence joins TRBV20-1 and TRBJ2-7, with unresolved D. Germline values: CDR1 DFQATT, CDR2 SNEGSKA (reference sequence). Between the trimmed V and J ends, which lost 0 bases and 1 base, there was a span of 13 bases. This CDR3 has 15 amino acids. CDR3 region: CSARDPAPQSYEQYV. Written as DNA, the CDR3 is TGCAGTGCTAGAGATCCCGCCCCCCAGTCCTACGAGCAGTACGTC.

V usage is TRBV7-8 and J usage is TRBJ2-2, with 15 bases lining up with TRBD2. Trimming removed 10 bases from V and 6 bases from J; junction bases left unmatched: 6. The CDR3 is 15 residues long. Germline CDR1 reads SGHVS; CDR2 reads FQNEAQ. This CDR3 is CATGGLAGGPGELFF. CDR3 nucleotides: TGTGCCACCGGGGGACTAGCGGGGGGTCCCGGGGAGCTGTTTTTT.

This clonotype has ten or more counts. The J gene is TRBJ1-1, the V gene TRBV6-2 or TRBV6-3, with D hard to call. There are 15 residues in the CDR3. CDR1 is MNHEY, CDR2 SVGEGT, per germline. V lost 5 bases and J lost 3, with 16 bases in between. This chain's CDR3 is CASSNNFVIDTEAFF. CDR3 sequence (DNA): TGTGCCAGCAGTAACAACTTCGTAATCGACACTGAAGCTTTCTTT.

The V gene is TRBV7-9, the J gene TRBJ2-7; D may correspond to TRBD1 or TRBD2 (5 bases each). Germline V gene data show CDR1 as SEHNR and CDR2 as FQNEAQ (reference sequence). CDR3 size: 12 residues. Trimming pared 5 bases from V and 5 bases from J, leaving 10 bases between. This CDR3 reads CASSPGTHEQYF. In DNA form, the CDR3 reads TGTGCCAGCAGCCCAGGGACCCACGAGCAGTACTTC.

V usage is TRBV6-5 and J usage is TRBJ1-2; D is ambiguous. This CDR3 has 13 residues. Germline V gene sequence: CDR1 MNHEY, CDR2 SVGAGI. V dropped 7 bases and J dropped 5 bases, with 14 bases sitting between them. CDR3 DNA sequence: TGTGCCAGCACCTCTCCGGACGGGTATGGCTACACCTTC. Translated, it gives CASTSPDGYGYTF.